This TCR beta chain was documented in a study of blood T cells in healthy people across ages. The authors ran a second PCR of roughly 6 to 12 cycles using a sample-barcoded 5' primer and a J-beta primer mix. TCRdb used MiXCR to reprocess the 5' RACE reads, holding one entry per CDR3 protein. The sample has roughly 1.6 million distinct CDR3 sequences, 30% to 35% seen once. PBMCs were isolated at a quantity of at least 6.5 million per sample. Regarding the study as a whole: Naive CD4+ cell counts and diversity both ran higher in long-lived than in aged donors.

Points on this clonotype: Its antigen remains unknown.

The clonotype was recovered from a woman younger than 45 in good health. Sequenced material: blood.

The CDR3 reads CASSPRGQGGTEAFF. DNA of the CDR3: TGTGCCAGCAGCCCAAGGGGACAGGGAGGCACTGAAGCTTTCTTT. The chain combines TRBV7-9 with TRBJ1-1; 9 bases fit TRBD1. J gave up 4 bases and V 5 bases, and 8 bases lay outside the gene matches. This CDR3 contains 15 residues. Germline CDR1 and CDR2: SEHNR and FQNEAQ (reference sequence).